The 20 T cell receptor beta chains below all came from one sample that was sequenced in a study of CD8 T cells in ankylosing spondylitis. Study-level findings and limits: A motif of under 10 highly homologous TCR beta variants was seen as apparently characteristic of ankylosing spondylitis blood.

TCRdb reanalysed the 5' RACE reads using MiXCR and keeps one entry per CDR3 protein. In the table there are around 770,000 distinct CDR3 sequences, about an eighth of which are singletons. These receptors lack a known antigen. The specimen sequenced was blood, either unsorted or a sorted T cell fraction (not recorded which). The receptor set was obtained from a male donor with ankylosing spondylitis.

This clonotype was counted a few times. The genes are TRBV18 and TRBJ1-1; no clear D gene. This CDR3 spans 15 amino acids. CDR1 is KGHSH and CDR2 is LQKENI in the germline V gene. Trimming stripped 4 bases from V and 5 bases from J, with 17 bases between. CDR3 bases: TGTGCCAGCTCACTGGTCAGTTCCGGTGAGACTGAAGCTTTCTTT. Its translation is CASSLVSSGETEAFF.

The V gene is TRBV20-1, the J gene TRBJ1-3; D is unclear. The CDR3 consists of 17 residues. Between the trimmed V and J ends, which lost 2 bases and 2 bases, there was a span of 19 bases. Germline CDR1 and CDR2: DFQATT and SNEGSKA (reference sequence). The CDR3 DNA is TGCAGTGCTAGACCACCCGGCGGAGGGTACACTGGAAACACCATATATTTT. It encodes CSARPPGGGYTGNTIYF.

This clonotype has a handful of counts. The genes are TRBV7-9 and TRBJ1-4, with D tentatively TRBD1 (6 bases). The length of the CDR3 is 14 residues. The V end was cut by 5 bases, the J end by 7 bases, with 14 bases between. Germline V gene data show CDR1 as SEHNR and CDR2 as FQNEAQ (reference sequence). In nucleotides, the CDR3 is TGTGCCAGCAGCGTACAGGGTGGCGGTGAAAAACTGTTTTTT. Amino acids: CASSVQGGGEKLFF.

This clonotype came up a few times. The V and J genes are TRBV12-3 or TRBV12-4 and TRBJ2-1; tentatively, D is TRBD2 (5 bases). Trimming pared 5 bases from V and 8 bases from J, leaving 13 bases between. This CDR3 is 13 amino acids long. The CDR3 protein is CASSQTPRDEQFF. The CDR3 DNA follows: TGTGCCAGCAGTCAGACCCCGAGGGATGAGCAGTTCTTC.

This clonotype was recorded at least ten times. The chain joins TRBV4-3 to TRBJ2-7; TRBD2 matches at 9 bases. After removal of 0 bases from V and 6 bases from J, the junction contained 9 bases not matched to a gene. This CDR3 has 16 amino acids. The germline CDR1 and CDR2 sequences are LGHNA and YSLEER. The CDR3 bases are TGCGCCAGCAGCCAAGATTGGCTAGCGGGGACACTCGAGCAGTACTTC. As protein: CASSQDWLAGTLEQYF.

The chain carries TRBV7-2 and TRBJ2-4; D not certain. CDR3 length equals 14 residues. Germline CDR1 reads SGHTA; CDR2 reads FQGNSA. The germline V and J ends were trimmed by 3 bases and 4 bases, with 10 bases remaining between them. CDR3 DNA: TGTGCCAGCAGCTTCGGTCCAGAGAAAAACATTCAGTACTTC. It codes for CASSFGPEKNIQYF.

The rearrangement uses TRBV20-1 and TRBJ2-1, with 10 bases that match TRBD2. Germline CDR1 DFQATT, CDR2 SNEGSKA (reference sequence). The V segment lost 5 bases and the J segment 7 bases; nucleotides outside the gene matches: 8. This CDR3 comprises 14 residues. The CDR3 nucleotides read TGCAGTGCTTTACTAGCGGGGAGGAGTAATGAGCAGTTCTTC. Translating gives CSALLAGRSNEQFF.

This clonotype was detected many times. The chain links TRBV15 to TRBJ2-5; D ambiguous. Germline values: CDR1 LNHNV, CDR2 YYDKDF (reference sequence). Trimming took 0 bases from V and 5 from J, leaving 13 bases between them. This CDR3 comprises 15 residues. The DNA of the CDR3 is TGTGCCACCAGCAGAGAGGGTTCCGCTGGTGAGACCCAGTACTTC. The encoded protein is CATSREGSAGETQYF.

The chain employs TRBV5-1 and TRBJ2-7, with D possibly being TRBD1 (6 bases). V gave up 0 bases and J gave up 3 bases, with 13 bases separating them. CDR3 length: 15 amino acids. Looked up from germline, CDR1 is SGHRS and CDR2 is YFSETQ. CDR3 amino acids: CASSLVTGLNYEQYF. The CDR3 bases are TGCGCCAGCAGCTTGGTAACAGGGCTTAACTACGAGCAGTACTTC.

J is TRBJ1-3 and V is TRBV25-1; D not certain. V gave up 3 bases and J gave up 0 bases, with 6 bases separating them. The CDR3 extends over 14 amino acids. Germline V gene lookup returns CDR1 MGHDK and CDR2 SYGVNS. The CDR3 DNA reads as TGTGCCAGCAGTGACTTCTTCTCTGGAAACACCATATATTTT. Protein: CASSDFFSGNTIYF.

The chain links TRBV5-1 to TRBJ2-3; D is perhaps TRBD2 (6 bases). The CDR3 has 14 residues. V was clipped by 6 bases and J by 5 bases, with 16 bases between them. The germline gives CDR1 SGHRS, CDR2 YFSETQ. The CDR3 sequence: CASTEGLAIDTQYF. In DNA, the CDR3 is TGCGCCAGCACAGAGGGTCTAGCGATAGATACGCAGTATTTT.

In this sample, this clonotype turned up many times. The genes are TRBV7-6 and TRBJ1-6; TRBD1 aligns across 7 bases. After removal of 2 bases from V and 5 bases from J, the junction contained 6 bases not matched to a gene. The CDR3 sequence is 16 residues long. The germline gives CDR1 SGHVS, CDR2 FNYEAQ. The CDR3 region is CASSLTGQMNNSPLHF. CDR3 nucleotide sequence: TGTGCCAGCAGCTTAACGGGACAGATGAATAATTCACCCCTCCACTTT. The full variable domain, its missing parts supplied by reference TRBV7-6 and TRBJ1-6, is GAGVSQSPRYKVTKRGQDVALRCDPISGHVSLYWYRQALGQGPEFLTYFNYEAQQDKSGLPNDRFSAERPEGSISTLTIQRTEQRDSAMYRCASSLTGQMNNSPLHFGNGTRLTVT.

This clonotype was counted at least ten times. The rearrangement links TRBV29-1 to TRBJ1-1; D unresolved. V was trimmed by 4 bases and J by 0 bases, leaving 6 bases between them. The CDR3 loop spans 12 amino acids. CDR1 and CDR2 (germline): SQVTM, ANQGSEA. CDR3 protein: CSVVRVNTEAFF. The CDR3 bases are TGCAGCGTTGTCCGGGTGAACACTGAAGCTTTCTTT.

The V gene is TRBV20-1, the J gene TRBJ2-3; D is unresolved. Germline lookup yields CDR1 DFQATT and CDR2 SNEGSKA (reference sequence). The CDR3 extends over 14 amino acids. V was shortened by 2 bases and J by 5 bases, with 14 bases between the two germline ends. In DNA form, the CDR3 reads TGCAGTGCTAGATATCTTGTTCGGTTAGATACGCAGTATTTT. Translating gives CSARYLVRLDTQYF.

This chain uses TRBV20-1 with TRBJ2-1; D is unresolved. Germline V lookup: CDR1 DFQATT, CDR2 SNEGSKA (reference sequence). The CDR3 has 13 amino acids. With 3 bases removed from V and 3 bases from J, the gap between germline ends came to 9 bases. The CDR3 spells CSARGFRYNEQFF. DNA of the CDR3: TGCAGTGCTAGGGGGTTTCGCTACAATGAGCAGTTCTTC.

The chain uses TRBV6-5 and TRBJ2-3, with D hard to call. The CDR3 contains 17 residues. V lost 0 bases and J lost 4, with 17 bases in between. Looked up from germline, CDR1 is MNHEY and CDR2 is SVGAGI. The DNA for the CDR3 is TGTGCCAGCAGTTACTCGACGGGTCCGGAGCGCCCAGATACGCAGTATTTT. This codes for CASSYSTGPERPDTQYF.

This clonotype came up many times. This chain's CDR3 is CASSLVTSGGSYNEQFF. CDR3 nucleotide sequence: TGCGCCAGCAGCTTGGTGACTAGCGGGGGGAGTTACAATGAGCAGTTCTTC. The gene calls are TRBV5-1 and TRBJ2-1; TRBD2 matches 13 bases. J lost 4 bases, V lost 0 bases, and 4 bases had no gene match. The CDR3 has 17 amino acids. Germline values: CDR1 SGHRS, CDR2 YFSETQ.

This chain links TRBV5-4 with TRBJ2-1; unclear D gene. Trimming cost V 5 bases and J 8 bases, with 14 bases left between them. The CDR3 sequence is 13 residues long. The germline gives CDR1 SGHNT, CDR2 YYREEE (reference sequence). The DNA for the CDR3 is TGTGCCAGCAGTCTCCTGTCGGTGGATGAGCAGTTCTTC. Translating it yields CASSLLSVDEQFF.

The genes are TRBV7-2 and TRBJ1-5; 7 bases are a match to TRBD1. The CDR3 spans 14 residues. CDR1 is SGHTA and CDR2 is FQGNSA in the germline V gene. V lost 4 bases and J lost 3; bases outside the gene matches: 3. The CDR3 reads CASSWTGINQPQHF. CDR3 nucleotide sequence: TGTGCCAGCAGCTGGACAGGAATCAATCAGCCCCAGCATTTT. The complete variable domain, with remaining parts taken from reference TRBV7-2 and TRBJ1-5, reads GAGVSQSPSNKVTEKGKDVELRCDPISGHTALYWYRQSLGQGLEFLIYFQGNSAPDKSGLPSDRFSAERTGGSVSTLTIQRTQQEDSAVYLCASSWTGINQPQHFGDGTRLSIL.

Ten or more counts support this clonotype. The CDR3 sequence: CASSLQLDTQYF. The CDR3 DNA reads TGTGCCAGCAGTTTACAGTTAGATACGCAGTATTTT. The rearrangement joins TRBV12-3 or TRBV12-4 to TRBJ2-3; D uncertain. There are 12 residues in the CDR3. The germline V and J ends were trimmed by 2 bases and 5 bases, with 5 bases remaining between them.